The present entry profiles one TCR beta chain with its context. The antigen this receptor binds is unknown. Base-call qualities are not available, and no considerably larger clone is one nucleotide away. This entry belongs to a study of graft-versus-host responses after intestinal transplantation listed by TCRdb under 2021. Looking at the study overall: The transplants that recipients received were multivisceral, liver-intestinal, or isolated intestinal. Every recipient was given anti-thymocyte globulin induction, then maintenance tacrolimus and steroids for roughly three years. After intestinal transplantation, graft-versus-host and host-versus-graft alloreactive T cell clones were followed in the graft, circulation and bone marrow using bulk TCR-beta CDR3 sequencing. To identify alloreactive clones, pre-transplant mixed lymphocyte reaction products were sequenced and then compared with unstimulated pre-transplant donor and recipient T cells. A cohort of about two dozen intestinal transplant recipients, including one retransplant, was enrolled, and a few patients lacking pretransplant specimens were excluded. A peak of at least 4% donor T cells among recipient peripheral blood mononuclear cells was the definition used for donor T cell macrochimerism. Instead of going to the commercial service, samples from a few later patients were sequenced in-house on an Illumina MiSeq and processed with MiXCR.

Blood samples were collected up to 4 times in the first month after transplant and then at least monthly when available. Clipping removes 0 bases from V and 6 bases from J, with 8 as the unmatched junction base count. Taken from the germline V gene, the CDR1 and CDR2 loops are MDHEN and SYDVKM. The cysteine opens and the phenylalanine closes a CDR3 of 16 amino acids. The entry retains the CDR3 DNA only, 48 bases that are in frame from base 1. The investigation overall reported the following: The relatively low number and heterogeneity of intestinal transplant patients limited the conclusions. GvH clones were found in recipient bone marrow, and some of the GvH clones appeared earlier in ileal mucosa or blood, which is consistent with an intestinal mucosal origin. Early after transplant, declines in HvG clones were associated with peak levels of circulating GvH clones. In the allografts of patients with donor T cell macrochimerism, GvH to HvG T cell clonal ratios were high.

Receptor amplification or capture employed the immunoSEQ multiplex PCR assay. Adaptive Biotechnologies carried out high-throughput TCR-beta CDR3 sequencing of genomic DNA for most patients. In the source study's methods: Adaptive's ImmunoSEQ software supplied the TCR sequencing data for around 19 patients, while MiXCR and VDJtools were used to process a few other patients. Because the origin of CDR3 nucleotide sequences shared between donor and recipient could not be assigned, those sequences were removed. Alloreactive clones required at least 2-fold expansion over unstimulated cells and minimum CFSE-low frequency of 0.002% (template counts) or 0.001% (read counts). A clone was considered mappable if detected in the sequenced pre-transplant spleen, lymph node, or MLR CFSE-low populations of the donor or recipient. Cumulative frequency of alloreactive clones was calculated as a percentage of all sequences weighted by copy number. The immuneACCESS repertoire file appears here via TCRdb, limited to in-frame rearrangements. These files lack a portion of the clones; in checked studies, under half of the deficit traces to unresolved V genes, and the cause of the others is not known. V and J calls plus clone size are reproduced from that table; the DNA served to infer D and trimming. The sample table records 60,000 or so clones; under 95% of these occur just once. The ten largest clones add up to 2.5% to 3% of the sample.

The TCR comes from a human patient who received an intestinal transplant, so some T cells may come from the graft donor. The chain is encoded by TRBV28 joined to TRBJ1-5; TRBD1 agrees with 7 junctional bases. The sequenced sample was PBMCs, obtained roughly 120 days after intestinal transplantation. The CDR3 protein sequence reads: CASSLWGGQTGQPQHF. The nucleotide sequence is given as TGTGCCAGCAGTTTATGGGGGGGACAGACGGGTCAGCCCCAGCATTTT.